Shown below are 4 T cell receptor beta chains from a single sample sequenced in a study of T-cell reconstitution after alpha-beta-depleted transplantation in children. The authors prepared the TCRbeta library with unique molecular identifiers. From the PCR reads, TCRdb called clonotypes with MiXCR, one entry per CDR3 protein. This table holds more than 300,000 distinct CDR3 sequences, about a sixth found once. The source was PBMCs, mostly from graft donor cells, collected 360 days after TCRalphabeta/CD19-depleted stem cell transplant. The receptor source for this set is a male patient between 2 and 15 years old who had a stem cell transplant for acute lymphoblastic leukemia, so the T cells may come from the graft donor.

The gene calls are TRBV6-2 or TRBV6-3 and TRBJ2-7; D may be TRBD1 (6 bases). Germline V gene lookup returns CDR1 MNHEY and CDR2 SVGEGT. CDR3 length: 16 residues. Between the trimmed V and J ends, which lost 5 bases and 2 bases, there was a span of 19 bases. The CDR3 spells CASSTWNRVVPYEQYF. The CDR3 nucleotides read TGTGCCAGCAGTACTTGGAACAGGGTGGTGCCCTACGAGCAGTACTTC.

This chain uses TRBV12-3 or TRBV12-4 with TRBJ2-1, with 12 bases lining up with TRBD2. The CDR3 has 19 amino acids. J was trimmed by 7 bases and V by 6 bases; bases with no gene match: 19. The DNA of the CDR3 is TGTGCCAGCAGCCTGGGACCGGAGTCTAGCGGGAGGGCCTTGAATGAGCAGTTCTTC. Encoded protein: CASSLGPESSGRALNEQFF.

This clonotype was detected a few times. The chain recombines TRBV12-3 or TRBV12-4 with TRBJ1-2; a possible D gene is TRBD1 (5 bases). V lost 5 bases and J lost 5, with 18 bases in between. The CDR3 is 15 amino acids. The CDR3 spells CASSPTDEFLYGYTF. In DNA form, the CDR3 reads TGTGCCAGCAGTCCGACAGACGAATTCTTATATGGCTACACCTTC.

V usage is TRBV14 and J usage is TRBJ2-3; D remains ambiguous. V dropped 0 bases and J dropped 1 base, with 14 bases sitting between them. The CDR3 spans 17 residues. Looked up from germline, CDR1 is SGHDN and CDR2 is FVKESK. In nucleotides, the CDR3 is TGTGCCAGCAGCCAAGATCGGTTGGCGGTCCGCACAGATACGCAGTATTTT. Translating gives CASSQDRLAVRTDTQYF.